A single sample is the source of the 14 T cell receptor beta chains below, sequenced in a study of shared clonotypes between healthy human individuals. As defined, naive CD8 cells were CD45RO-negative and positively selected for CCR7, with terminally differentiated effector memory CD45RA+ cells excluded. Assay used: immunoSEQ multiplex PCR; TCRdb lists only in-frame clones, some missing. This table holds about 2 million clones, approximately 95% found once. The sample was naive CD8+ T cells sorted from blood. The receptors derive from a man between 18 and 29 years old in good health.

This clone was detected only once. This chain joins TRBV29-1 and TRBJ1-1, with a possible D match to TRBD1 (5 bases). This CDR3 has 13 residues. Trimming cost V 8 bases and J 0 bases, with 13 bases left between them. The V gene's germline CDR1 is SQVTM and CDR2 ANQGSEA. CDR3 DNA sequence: TGCAGCTTCCTAGGACATGTGAACACTGAAGCTTTCTTT. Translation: CSFLGHVNTEAFF.

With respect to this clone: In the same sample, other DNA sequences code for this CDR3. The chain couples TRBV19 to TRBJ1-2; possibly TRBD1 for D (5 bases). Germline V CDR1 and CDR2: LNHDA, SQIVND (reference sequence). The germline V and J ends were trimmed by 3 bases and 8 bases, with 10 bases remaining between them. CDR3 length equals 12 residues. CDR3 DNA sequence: TGTGCCAGTAGTATCGGCAGGGAGGGCTACACCTTC. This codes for CASSIGREGYTF. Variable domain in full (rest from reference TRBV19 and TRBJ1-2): DGGITQSPKYLFRKEGQNVTLSCEQNLNHDAMYWYRQDPGQGLRLIYYSQIVNDFQKGDIAEGYSVSREKKESFPLTVTSAQKNPTAFYLCASSIGREGYTFGSGTRLTVV.

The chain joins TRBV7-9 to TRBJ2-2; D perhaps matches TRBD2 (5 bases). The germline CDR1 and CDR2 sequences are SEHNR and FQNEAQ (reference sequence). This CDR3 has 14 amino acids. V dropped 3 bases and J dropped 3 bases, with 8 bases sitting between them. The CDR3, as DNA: TGTGCCAGCAGCTTCGCGGGTGACACCGGGGAGCTGTTTTTT. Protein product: CASSFAGDTGELFF.

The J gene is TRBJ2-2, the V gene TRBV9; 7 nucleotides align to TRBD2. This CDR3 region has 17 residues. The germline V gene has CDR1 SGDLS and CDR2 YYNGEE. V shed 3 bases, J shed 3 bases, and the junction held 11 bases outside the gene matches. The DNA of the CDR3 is TGTGCCAGCAGCGATATCAGCGGGACGTCTGACACCGGGGAGCTGTTTTTT. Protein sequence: CASSDISGTSDTGELFF.

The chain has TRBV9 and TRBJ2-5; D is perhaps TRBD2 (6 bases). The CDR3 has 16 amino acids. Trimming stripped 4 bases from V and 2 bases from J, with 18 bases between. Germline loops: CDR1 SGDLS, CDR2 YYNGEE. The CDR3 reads CASSSSTSFPQETQYF. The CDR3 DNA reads TGTGCCAGCAGCTCATCCACTAGCTTCCCACAAGAGACCCAGTACTTC.

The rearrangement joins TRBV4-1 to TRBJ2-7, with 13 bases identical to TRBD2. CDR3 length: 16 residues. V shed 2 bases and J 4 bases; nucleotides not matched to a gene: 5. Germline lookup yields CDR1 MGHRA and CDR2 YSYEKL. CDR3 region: CASSQSPGLAGYEQYF. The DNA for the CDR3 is TGCGCCAGCAGCCAAAGCCCGGGACTAGCGGGGTACGAGCAGTACTTC.

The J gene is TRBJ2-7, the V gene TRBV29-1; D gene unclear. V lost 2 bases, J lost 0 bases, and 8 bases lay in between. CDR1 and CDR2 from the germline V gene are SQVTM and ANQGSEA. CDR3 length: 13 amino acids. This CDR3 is CSVEKGDSYEQYF. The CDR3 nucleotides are TGCAGCGTTGAAAAGGGTGACTCCTACGAGCAGTACTTC.

In nucleotides, the CDR3 is TGTGCCAGCAGCTATAATCGAGGCCAAGAGACCCAGTACTTC. Translating it yields CASSYNRGQETQYF. The V and J genes are TRBV7-9 and TRBJ2-5; no firm D call. The ends were cut back, 4 bases at V and 1 base at J, with 10 bases in the middle. Germline CDR1 reads SEHNR; CDR2 reads FQNEAQ (reference sequence). The CDR3 is 14 residues long.

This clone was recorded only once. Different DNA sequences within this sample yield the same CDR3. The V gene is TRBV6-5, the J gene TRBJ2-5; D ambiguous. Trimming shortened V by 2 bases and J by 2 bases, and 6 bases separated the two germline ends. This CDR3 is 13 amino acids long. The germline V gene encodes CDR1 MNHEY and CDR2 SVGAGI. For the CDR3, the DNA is TGTGCCAGCAGTTACGGTGGACAAGAGACCCAGTACTTC. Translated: CASSYGGQETQYF.

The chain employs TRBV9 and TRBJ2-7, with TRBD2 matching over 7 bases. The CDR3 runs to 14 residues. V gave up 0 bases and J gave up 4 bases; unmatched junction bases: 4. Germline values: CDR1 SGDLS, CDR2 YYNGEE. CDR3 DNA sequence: TGTGCCAGCAGCGTAGGTAATAGCGGGTACGAGCAGTACTTC. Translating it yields CASSVGNSGYEQYF. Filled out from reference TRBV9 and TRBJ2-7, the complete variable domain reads DSGVTQTPKHLITATGQRVTLRCSPRSGDLSVYWYQQSLDQGLQFLIQYYNGEERAKGNILERFSAQQFPDLHSELNLSSLELGDSALYFCASSVGNSGYEQYFGPGTRLTVT.

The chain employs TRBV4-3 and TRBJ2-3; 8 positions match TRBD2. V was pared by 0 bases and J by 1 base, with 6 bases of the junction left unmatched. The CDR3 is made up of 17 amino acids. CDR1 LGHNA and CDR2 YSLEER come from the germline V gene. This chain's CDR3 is CASSQEPAGEGTDTQYF. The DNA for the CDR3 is TGCGCCAGCAGCCAAGAACCAGCGGGAGAGGGCACAGATACGCAGTATTTT.

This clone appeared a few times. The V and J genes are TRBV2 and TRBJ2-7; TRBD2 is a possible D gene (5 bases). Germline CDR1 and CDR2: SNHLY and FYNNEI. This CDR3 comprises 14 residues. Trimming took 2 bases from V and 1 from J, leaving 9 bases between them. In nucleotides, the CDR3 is TGTGCCAGCAGTGAAATCGGGGAATCCTACGAGCAGTACTTC. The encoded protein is CASSEIGESYEQYF.

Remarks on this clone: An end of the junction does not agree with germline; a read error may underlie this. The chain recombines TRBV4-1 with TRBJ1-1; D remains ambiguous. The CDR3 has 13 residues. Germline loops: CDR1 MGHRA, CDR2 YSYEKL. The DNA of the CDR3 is TGCGCCAGCAGCCAAGATCGTACAGACGTTTCGAGGTTT. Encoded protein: CASSQDRTDVSRF.

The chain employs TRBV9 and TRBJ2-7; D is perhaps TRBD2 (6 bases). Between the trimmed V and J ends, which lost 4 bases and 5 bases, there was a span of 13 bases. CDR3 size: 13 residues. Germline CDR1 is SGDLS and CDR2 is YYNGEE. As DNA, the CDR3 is TGTGCCAGCAGCCCCCCCCAGCGGGACGAGCAGTACTTC. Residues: CASSPPQRDEQYF.